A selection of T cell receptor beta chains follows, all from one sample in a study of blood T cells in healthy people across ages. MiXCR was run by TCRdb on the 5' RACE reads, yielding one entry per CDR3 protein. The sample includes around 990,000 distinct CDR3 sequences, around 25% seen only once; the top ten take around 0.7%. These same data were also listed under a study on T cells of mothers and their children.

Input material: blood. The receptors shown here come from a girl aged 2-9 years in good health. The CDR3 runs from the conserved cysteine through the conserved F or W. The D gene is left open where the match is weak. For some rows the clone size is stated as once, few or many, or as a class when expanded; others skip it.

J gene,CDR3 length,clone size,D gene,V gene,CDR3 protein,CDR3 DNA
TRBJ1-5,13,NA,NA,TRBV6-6,CASRQGSNQPQHF,TGTGCCAGCAGACAGGGTAGCAATCAGCCCCAGCATTTT
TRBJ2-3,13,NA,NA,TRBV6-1,CASNNEGLYTQYF,TGTGCCAGCAACAACGAGGGTCTATATACGCAGTATTTT
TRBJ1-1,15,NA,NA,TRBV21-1,CASSLWATWNTEAFF,TGTGCCAGCAGCCTTTGGGCCACTTGGAACACTGAAGCTTTCTTT
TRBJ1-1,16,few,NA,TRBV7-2,CASSQHAGTLNTEAFF,TGTGCCAGCAGCCAACATGCAGGGACCCTCAACACTGAAGCTTTCTTT
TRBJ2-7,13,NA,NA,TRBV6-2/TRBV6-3,CASSYLRLHEQYF,TGTGCCAGCAGTTACTTGCGGCTCCACGAGCAGTACTTC
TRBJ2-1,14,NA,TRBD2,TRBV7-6,CASSQGLAGHEQFF,TGTGCCAGCAGCCAGGGACTAGCGGGCCATGAGCAGTTCTTC
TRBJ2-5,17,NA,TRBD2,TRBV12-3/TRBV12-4,CASSPPGVTSGQETQYF,TGTGCCAGCAGTCCCCCAGGTGTTACTAGCGGGCAAGAGACCCAGTACTTC
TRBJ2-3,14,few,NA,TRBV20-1,CSASSGVPTDTQYF,TGCAGTGCTTCTTCCGGGGTTCCCACAGATACGCAGTATTTT
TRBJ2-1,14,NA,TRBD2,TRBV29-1,CSVPRIAGANEQFF,TGCAGCGTCCCACGAATAGCGGGAGCTAATGAGCAGTTCTTC
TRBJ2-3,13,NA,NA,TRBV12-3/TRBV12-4,CASSSGFTDTQYF,TGTGCCAGCAGCTCAGGATTCACAGATACGCAGTATTTT
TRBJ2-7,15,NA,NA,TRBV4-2,CASSQDPGFSGEQYF,TGTGCCAGCAGCCAAGACCCCGGATTTTCCGGCGAGCAGTACTTC
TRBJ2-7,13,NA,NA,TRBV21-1,CASPKGPLYEQYF,TGTGCCAGCCCCAAAGGACCCCTTTACGAGCAGTACTTC
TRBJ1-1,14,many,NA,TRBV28,CASSPGTTRTEAFF,TGTGCCAGCAGCCCTGGGACGACTAGGACTGAAGCTTTCTTT
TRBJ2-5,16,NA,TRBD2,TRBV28,CASSTPHLAGEETRYF,TGTGCCAGCAGTACTCCCCACCTAGCGGGAGAAGAGACCCGGTACTTC
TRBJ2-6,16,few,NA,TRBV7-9,CASSSDSVSGANVLTF,TGTGCCAGCAGCTCAGACAGTGTCTCTGGGGCCAACGTCCTGACTTTC
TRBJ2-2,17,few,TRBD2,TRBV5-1,CASSRPTSGRGTGELFF,TGCGCCAGCAGCCGTCCGACTAGCGGGAGAGGCACCGGGGAGCTGTTTTTT
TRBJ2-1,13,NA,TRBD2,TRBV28,CASRTSGKKEQFF,TGTGCCAGCAGGACTAGCGGGAAGAAAGAGCAGTTCTTC
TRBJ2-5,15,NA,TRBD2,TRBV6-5,CASSSLTSGGATQYF,TGTGCCAGCAGTTCCCTGACTAGCGGGGGGGCGACCCAGTACTTC
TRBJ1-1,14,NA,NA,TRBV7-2,CASSQEGSRTEAFF,TGTGCCAGCAGCCAAGAGGGGAGTAGGACTGAAGCTTTCTTT
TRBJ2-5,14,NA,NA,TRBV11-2,CASSLDGAIETQYF,TGTGCCAGCAGCTTAGATGGGGCAATCGAGACCCAGTACTTC
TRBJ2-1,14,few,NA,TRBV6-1,CASTDSSPVNEQFF,TGTGCCAGCACGGACAGCTCCCCGGTGAATGAGCAGTTCTTC
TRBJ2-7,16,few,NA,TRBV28,CASKFQQGGLRGGQYF,TGTGCCAGCAAATTCCAGCAGGGGGGCCTCAGAGGCGGGCAGTACTTC
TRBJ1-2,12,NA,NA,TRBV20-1,CSARDAPRGYTF,TGCAGTGCTAGAGATGCCCCCCGTGGCTACACCTTC
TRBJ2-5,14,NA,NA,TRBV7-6,CASSLTLYQETQYF,TGTGCCAGCAGCTTAACTCTGTACCAAGAGACCCAGTACTTC
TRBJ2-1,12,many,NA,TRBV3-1,CASSHSYNEQFF,TGTGCCAGCAGCCATTCCTACAATGAGCAGTTCTTC
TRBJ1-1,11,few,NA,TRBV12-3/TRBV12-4,CASSRTVEAFF,TGTGCCAGCAGCCGGACAGTTGAAGCTTTCTTT
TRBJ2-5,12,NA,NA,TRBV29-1,CSARVGRETQYF,TGCAGCGCCCGAGTGGGGAGAGAGACCCAGTACTTC
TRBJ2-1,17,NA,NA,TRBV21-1,CASSTCPGRSSYNEQFF,TGTGCCAGCAGCACGTGTCCGGGACGGAGCTCCTACAATGAGCAGTTCTTC
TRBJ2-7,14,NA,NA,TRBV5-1,CASSWDVSSYEQYF,TGCGCCAGCAGCTGGGACGTAAGCTCCTACGAGCAGTACTTC
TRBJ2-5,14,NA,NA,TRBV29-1,CSVVPTAPKETQYF,TGCAGCGTTGTACCGACAGCACCTAAAGAGACCCAGTACTTC
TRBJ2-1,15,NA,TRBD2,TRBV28,CASSLPGLAGTEQFF,TGTGCCAGCAGTTTACCGGGACTAGCGGGGACTGAGCAGTTCTTC
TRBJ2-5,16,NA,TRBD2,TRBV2,CASSASFERGDGTQYF,TGTGCCAGCAGTGCCTCTTTCGAGCGGGGTGACGGGACCCAGTACTTC
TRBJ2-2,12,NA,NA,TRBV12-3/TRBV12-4,CAVQGNTGELFF,TGTGCCGTACAGGGGAACACCGGGGAGCTGTTTTTT
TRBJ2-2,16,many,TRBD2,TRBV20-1,CSAREPASGATGELFF,TGCAGTGCTAGAGAACCAGCTAGCGGGGCGACCGGGGAGCTGTTTTTT
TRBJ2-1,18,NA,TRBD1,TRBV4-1,CASSQTGLRDSLSGEQFF,TGCGCCAGCAGCCAAACTGGCCTCCGGGACAGTCTCTCGGGGGAGCAGTTCTTC
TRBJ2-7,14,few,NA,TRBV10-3,CAISEQPGRKEQYF,TGTGCCATCAGTGAGCAACCAGGACGTAAAGAGCAGTACTTC
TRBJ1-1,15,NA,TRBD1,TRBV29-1,CSVGRGQGRYTEAFF,TGCAGCGTTGGGCGGGGACAGGGAAGGTACACTGAAGCTTTCTTT
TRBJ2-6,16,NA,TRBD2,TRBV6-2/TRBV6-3,CASGLATSSGANVLTF,TGTGCCAGCGGACTAGCGACCAGCTCTGGGGCCAACGTCCTGACTTTC
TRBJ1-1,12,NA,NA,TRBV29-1,CSADVMNTETFF,TGCAGCGCCGATGTAATGAACACTGAAACTTTCTTT
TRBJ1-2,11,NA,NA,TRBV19,CASSNGDGYTF,TGTGCCAGTAGTAACGGGGATGGCTACACCTTC
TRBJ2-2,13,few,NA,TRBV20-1,CSAETPNTGELFF,TGCAGTGCTGAGACCCCGAACACCGGGGAGCTGTTTTTT
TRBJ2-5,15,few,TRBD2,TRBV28,CASSSPTSGKETQYF,TGTGCCAGCAGTTCTCCGACTAGCGGGAAAGAGACCCAGTACTTC
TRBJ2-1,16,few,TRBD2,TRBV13,CASSLRTSGKGNEQFF,TGTGCCAGCAGCTTACGGACTAGCGGGAAGGGCAATGAGCAGTTCTTC
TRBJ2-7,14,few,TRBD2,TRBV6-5,CASSQGTTTREQYF,TGTGCCAGCAGCCAAGGGACTACCACCAGAGAGCAGTACTTC
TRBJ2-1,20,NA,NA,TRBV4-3,CASSQRAAGGPPYVGNEQFF,TGCGCCAGCAGCCAACGGGCAGCCGGGGGACCCCCCTATGTGGGCAATGAGCAGTTCTTC